This T cell receptor beta chain was sequenced in a study of blood T cell repertoires in COVID-19. Whole-study context: Samples of COVID-19 (acute and convalescent) were obtained from the United States, Italy and Spain.

Germline V gene lookup returns CDR1 MDHEN and CDR2 SYDVKM. The germline V and J ends were trimmed by 8 bases and 2 bases, with 15 bases remaining between them. This CDR3 spans 14 amino acids. Only in-frame clones appear in the TCRdb table, and some are missing; sequencing was by immunoSEQ multiplex PCR. The profile covers 150,000 to 200,000 clones, with 80% to 90% appearing a single time and around 9.9% taken by the ten largest. Specimen: peripheral blood. The V gene is TRBV28, the J gene TRBJ1-2; D perhaps matches TRBD1 (6 bases). The sequence came from a human donor in a cohort sampled during active COVID-19. The CDR3 DNA reads TGTGCCAGCGAGGTTAGCGGGGGCAACTATGGCTACACCTTC. This codes for CASEVSGGNYGYTF.